The 20 T cell receptor beta chains presented below share a single source sample, sequenced in a study of shared clonotypes between healthy human individuals. Measured with immunoSEQ multiplex PCR; TCRdb has only the in-frame clones, and not every one. The table includes approximately 980,000 clones, about 80% detected once. The sequenced sample was memory CD4+ T cells sorted from blood. The subset denotes: CD45RA-negative fraction. The receptors were gathered from a man younger than 35 in good health.

This rearrangement joins TRBV2 to TRBJ1-2, with 7 positions matching TRBD1. V was clipped by 7 bases and J by 8 bases; unmatched bases: 13. The CDR3 extends over 14 amino acids. Germline V gives CDR1 SNHLY, CDR2 FYNNEI. This chain's CDR3 is CASTPGDSPRGYTF. The CDR3 region has the DNA TGTGCCAGCACTCCCGGGGACAGCCCCAGGGGCTACACCTTC.

The V gene is TRBV4-3, the J gene TRBJ2-2; D call uncertain. Germline V gene data show CDR1 as LGHNA and CDR2 as YSLEER. The CDR3 has 16 residues. V was shortened by 0 bases and J by 3 bases, with 11 bases between the two germline ends. The CDR3 sequence: CASSQDSGTHTGELFF. In DNA form, the CDR3 reads TGCGCCAGCAGCCAAGATTCAGGAACTCACACCGGGGAGCTGTTTTTT.

Only one count was recorded for this clone. Since a far larger clone is one base different, this is likely a read error. Distinct nucleotide sequences in the sample also encode this CDR3. The chain employs TRBV5-1 and TRBJ2-2; D may be TRBD1 (5 bases). With 4 bases removed from V and 10 bases from J, the gap between germline ends came to 14 bases. The CDR3 sequence is 13 residues long. Germline V CDR1 and CDR2: SGHRS, YFSETQ. As DNA, the CDR3 is TGCGCCAGCAGCACCGACAGAACCCCGGAGCTGTTTTTT. It specifies CASSTDRTPELFF.

The chain combines TRBV5-1 with TRBJ2-1; weak D call: TRBD2 (5 bases). Trimming removed 1 base at V and 4 bases at J, with 12 bases between. The length of the CDR3 is 15 residues. In germline, CDR1 is SGHRS, CDR2 YFSETQ. CDR3 nucleotide sequence: TGCGCCAGCAGCTTGTCGGGAAGGGATTACAATGAGCAGTTCTTC. It is translated as CASSLSGRDYNEQFF. Full variable domain (remainder filled in from reference TRBV5-1 and TRBJ2-1): KAGVTQTPRYLIKTRGQQVTLSCSPISGHRSVSWYQQTPGQGLQFLFEYFSETQRNKGNFPGRFSGRQFSNSRSEMNVSTLELGDSALYLCASSLSGRDYNEQFFGPGTRLTVL.

The rearrangement uses TRBV28 and TRBJ2-7; D remains unclear. V was shortened by 5 bases and J by 4 bases, with 21 bases between the two germline ends. CDR3 length equals 16 residues. Germline CDR1 reads MDHEN; CDR2 reads SYDVKM. The chain's CDR3 is CASSSTPVVKSYEQYF. Here the CDR3 DNA reads TGTGCCAGCAGTAGCACCCCCGTGGTCAAGAGTTACGAGCAGTACTTC.

The J gene is TRBJ2-1, the V gene TRBV7-2, with 8 bases lining up with TRBD2. This CDR3 is built from 15 residues. V shed 5 bases and J 6 bases; nucleotides not matched to a gene: 9. From germline, CDR1 is SGHTA and CDR2 FQGNSA. Here the CDR3 reads CASSQVRLAINEQFF. In DNA, the CDR3 is TGTGCCAGCAGCCAGGTGAGACTAGCGATCAATGAGCAGTTCTTC.

This clone has more than one count but fewer than ten. V is TRBV7-2 and J is TRBJ1-4; D not certain. CDR1 and CDR2 (germline): SGHTA, FQGNSA. V lost 4 bases to trimming and J lost 5 bases, with 14 bases between them. This CDR3 is built from 15 residues. The chain's CDR3 is CASSYLSTINEKLFF. In nucleotides, the CDR3 is TGTGCCAGCAGCTATTTAAGCACGATAAATGAAAAACTGTTTTTT.

This chain connects TRBV7-9 to TRBJ1-2; D possibly corresponds to TRBD1 (6 bases). Germline CDR1 is SEHNR and CDR2 is FQNEAQ (reference sequence). The germline V and J ends were trimmed by 6 bases and 6 bases, with 20 bases remaining between them. CDR3 length equals 15 residues. Written as DNA, the CDR3 is TGTGCCAGCAGTTCCTCGGACAGATCTTTAGATGGCTACACCTTC. Translating it yields CASSSSDRSLDGYTF.

V is TRBV6-5 and J is TRBJ1-2, with a tentative D call TRBD1 (5 bases). The CDR3 consists of 14 residues. Trimming left V 7 bases short and J 2 bases short, with 14 bases between. The V gene's germline CDR1 is MNHEY and CDR2 SVGAGI. CDR3 loop: CASNSRGPNYGYTF. CDR3 sequence (DNA): TGTGCCAGCAACTCCCGGGGCCCGAACTATGGCTACACCTTC.

The chain recombines TRBV7-8 with TRBJ2-5, with TRBD1 matching 9 bases. J lost 1 base, V lost 2 bases, and 5 bases had no gene match. CDR3 length: 16 residues. Germline values: CDR1 SGHVS, CDR2 FQNEAQ. The CDR3 is CASSLRQGVTQETQYF. CDR3 DNA sequence: TGTGCCAGCAGCTTAAGACAGGGGGTCACCCAAGAGACCCAGTACTTC.

The chain links TRBV6-5 to TRBJ2-5; tentative D call: TRBD2 (6 bases). Germline V gene sequence: CDR1 MNHEY, CDR2 SVGAGI. The CDR3 totals 15 residues. The germline V and J ends were trimmed by 6 bases and 0 bases, with 14 bases remaining between them. The CDR3 DNA reads as TGTGCCAGCAGCCCCGAGCCGGGGGACCAAGAGACCCAGTACTTC. As protein: CASSPEPGDQETQYF.

This chain connects TRBV7-2 to TRBJ1-4; D may be TRBD1 (6 bases). The V gene lost 6 bases and the J gene lost 4 bases, with 12 bases spanning the gap. CDR3 length: 14 residues. Germline CDR1 reads SGHTA; CDR2 reads FQGNSA. The CDR3 here is CASSTGQINEKLFF. The CDR3 DNA reads TGTGCCAGCAGTACAGGGCAGATTAATGAAAAACTGTTTTTT.

This rearrangement joins TRBV19 to TRBJ1-2; D is undetermined. Germline-derived CDR1 and CDR2 are LNHDA and SQIVND (reference sequence). The CDR3 extends over 16 amino acids. Trimming cost V 3 bases and J 4 bases, with 18 bases left between them. The CDR3 bases are TGTGCCAGTAGTATTCCCCACCTAGAGGGCGGCTATGGCTACACCTTC. As protein: CASSIPHLEGGYGYTF. Filled out from reference TRBV19 and TRBJ1-2, the complete variable domain reads DGGITQSPKYLFRKEGQNVTLSCEQNLNHDAMYWYRQDPGQGLRLIYYSQIVNDFQKGDIAEGYSVSREKKESFPLTVTSAQKNPTAFYLCASSIPHLEGGYGYTFGSGTRLTVV.

This clone has a handful of counts. Other nucleotide sequences from this sample produce the same CDR3. The chain employs TRBV5-1 and TRBJ2-3, with D unclear. The CDR3 sequence is 15 residues long. Trimming left V 5 bases short and J 0 bases short, with 13 bases between. In germline, CDR1 is SGHRS, CDR2 YFSETQ. The CDR3 loop is CASREGASSTDTQYF. Here the CDR3 DNA reads TGCGCCAGCAGAGAAGGAGCGTCTAGCACAGATACGCAGTATTTT.

In DNA form, the CDR3 reads TGTGCCAGCAGCTTAGTTAGCCAGAGCTATGGCTACACCTTC. This encodes CASSLVSQSYGYTF. The rearrangement joins TRBV7-9 to TRBJ1-2; no clear D gene. Trimming removed 1 base from V and 4 bases from J, with 10 bases in between. The CDR3 consists of 14 residues. In germline, CDR1 is SEHNR, CDR2 FQNEAQ (reference sequence).

The rearrangement links TRBV7-8 to TRBJ2-1; D not certain. The V and J ends lost 5 bases and 1 base respectively, with 9 bases between them. CDR1 SGHVS and CDR2 FQNEAQ come from the germline V gene. The CDR3 consists of 14 residues. As DNA, the CDR3 is TGTGCCAGCAGCCCAGGTGTTTCCTACAATGAGCAGTTCTTC. Protein product: CASSPGVSYNEQFF.

The V gene is TRBV6-5, the J gene TRBJ2-1; 7 bases map to TRBD1. The trim removed 6 bases at V and 3 bases at J, leaving 8 bases unmatched. Germline V gives CDR1 MNHEY, CDR2 SVGAGI. The CDR3 contains 15 residues. The DNA for the CDR3 is TGTGCCAGCAGCCAAACGGGACAGCTCTACAATGAGCAGTTCTTC. Its protein is CASSQTGQLYNEQFF.

V gene TRBV6-1 combines with J gene TRBJ1-1; 7 bases are a match to TRBD1. Trimming took 11 bases from V and 7 from J; bases not matched to a gene: 10. The CDR3 extends over 12 amino acids. Germline CDR1 and CDR2: MNHNS and SASEGT. The CDR3 is CAGDRAGSEAFF. The CDR3 nucleotides are TGTGCCGGTGACAGGGCGGGTAGTGAAGCTTTCTTT.

V usage is TRBV4-1 and J usage is TRBJ2-7; 7 nucleotides align to TRBD2. This CDR3 has 16 residues. The germline CDR1 and CDR2 sequences are MGHRA and YSYEKL. Trimming cost V 0 bases and J 4 bases; bases outside gene matches: 9. This CDR3 reads CASSQDVGGSLYEQYF. As DNA, the CDR3 is TGCGCCAGCAGCCAAGACGTTGGCGGGAGTTTATACGAGCAGTACTTC.

V is TRBV10-2 and J is TRBJ2-2; no definite D call. The CDR3 runs 13 residues. In germline, CDR1 is WSHSY, CDR2 SAAADI. Trimming removed 1 base from V and 6 bases from J, with 6 bases in between. CDR3: CASSEFLPGELFF. The CDR3 DNA is TGCGCCAGCAGTGAGTTCCTACCCGGGGAGCTGTTTTTT.